This T cell receptor (beta chain) was profiled in a study of CD8 T cells in Susac syndrome. The study, taken as a whole, reports: Clonal CD8+ expansion in Susac was highest in TEMRA cells and active patients. Susac-specific public clones were found in total CD8+ and CD8+ TEMRA repertoires, numbering fewer than 20 and five, respectively.

CDR1 and CDR2 from the germline V gene are SGDLS and YYNGEE. V was cut by 3 bases and J by 0 bases, with 10 bases left in between. The length of the CDR3 is 14 residues. On this clonotype: Its target is unknown.

When the RNA was reverse transcribed, random hexamers were used with an input of roughly 0.5 to 1 ug. Amplification of TCR beta CDR3 used immunoSEQ multiplex PCR across 54 Vbeta and 13 Jbeta. TCRdb fed the immunoSEQ multiplex PCR reads into MiXCR, producing one record per CDR3 protein. The sample includes some 200,000 distinct CDR3 sequences, around 93% seen only once; the top ten take around 0.15%. The TEMRA cells underwent FACS enrichment, while the CD8+ and CD4+ T cells underwent negative isolation. The clonotype comes from a human donor with Susac syndrome. The sequenced sample consisted of CD8+ T cells from PBMCs. The chain uses TRBV9 and TRBJ2-7; weak D call: TRBD1 (5 bases). CDR3 DNA: TGTGCCAGCAGCGCAGAAGGGGACTCCTACGAGCAGTACTTC. Its translation is CASSAEGDSYEQYF.